This TCR beta chain was recorded in a study of CD8 T cells in ankylosing spondylitis. The CDR3 is 15 residues long. Per the germline V gene, CDR1 is SGHRS and CDR2 is YFSETQ. The study, taken as a whole, reports: Enrichment of disease-linked clones was reportedly significant in matched ankylosing spondylitis synovial fluid.

This clonotype was detected ten times or more. Its specificity is not known. At one end the junction does not follow the germline gene, possibly because of a read error. MiXCR, applied by TCRdb to the 5' RACE reads, yields one record per CDR3 protein. The table has 200,000 or so distinct CDR3 sequences, about 20% seen once. This clonotype was sampled from a male donor aged 10-29 years with ankylosing spondylitis or in good health (not recorded which). The chain recombines TRBV5-1 with TRBJ2-1, with 8 positions matching TRBD2. What was sequenced was blood, either unsorted or a sorted T cell fraction (not recorded which). The CDR3 DNA follows: TGCGCCAGCAGCTTGGGTGGGACTAGTTACACTGAGCAGTTCTTC. It encodes CASSLGGTSYTEQFF.